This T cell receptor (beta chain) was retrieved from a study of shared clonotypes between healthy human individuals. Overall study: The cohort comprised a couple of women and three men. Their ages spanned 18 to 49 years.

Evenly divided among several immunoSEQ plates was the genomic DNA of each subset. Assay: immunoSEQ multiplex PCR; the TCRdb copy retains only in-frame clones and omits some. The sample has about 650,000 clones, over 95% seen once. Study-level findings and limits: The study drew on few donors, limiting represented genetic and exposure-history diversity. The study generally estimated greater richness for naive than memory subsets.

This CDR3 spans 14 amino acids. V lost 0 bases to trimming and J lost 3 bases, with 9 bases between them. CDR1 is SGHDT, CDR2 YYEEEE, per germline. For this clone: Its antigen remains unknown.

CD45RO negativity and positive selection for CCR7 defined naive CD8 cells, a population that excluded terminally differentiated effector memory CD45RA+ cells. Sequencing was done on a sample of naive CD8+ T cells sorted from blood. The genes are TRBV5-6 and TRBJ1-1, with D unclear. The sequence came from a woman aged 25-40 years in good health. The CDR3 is CASSLGHSHTEAFF. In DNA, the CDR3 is TGTGCCAGCAGCTTGGGACACAGCCACACTGAAGCTTTCTTT.